This T cell receptor (beta chain) was found in a study of cytomegalovirus exposure and HLA in healthy donors (dated by TCRdb to about 2017). Some background on the complete study: An earlier analysis of 587 of the donors reported approximately 290 Gb of sequence data and around 120 million unique TCR beta sequences from roughly 180 million T cells. An early release that covered 500 to 800 HLA-typed donors contained about 290 gigabases of sequencing data and 75 million to 100 million unique TCR sequences. Among the roughly 390 genotyped donors, approximately 76% belonged to the genetic ancestry cluster associated with self-reported Caucasian donors. The study aimed to test whether cataloging public T cell receptors could reveal signatures of past pathogen exposure. The study profiled the T cell repertoires of hundreds of subjects by immunosequencing and related them to cytomegalovirus serostatus. Along with the approximately 650-subject first cohort, a separate validation cohort of 120 different subjects was used. To predict cytomegalovirus infection status, the study brought together high-throughput TCR immunosequencing, statistical association of individual TCRs with disease status, and machine learning. A later analysis re-analyzed previously published TCR beta repertoires from 666 donors and added high-resolution HLA genotyping to study TCR occurrence patterns. Rather than using new phenotypic data, the later analysis identified candidate immune exposures from TCR beta sequences and from how often those sequences occurred across donors. An earlier analysis of approximately 580 of the donors used high-throughput TCR beta sequencing to judge whether each TCR beta V gene segment behaved as functional or pseudogenic. Donor age, sex, ethnicity and CMV serostatus were collected together with the repertoire data. A later genetic analysis used genome-wide SNP genotypes for about 55% of the 666 donors, treating that subset as a discovery cohort. Every repertoire in the discovery cohort had been generated on one and the same sequencing platform. HLA typing included class I and class II loci at four-digit resolution. Typing coverage varied by locus: about 629-640 donors for A, B, C, DRB1 and DQB1; approximately 560 for DQA1; about 600 for DPA1; fewer than 480 for DPB1. Five DR-DQ haplotypes were handled as single units for association and clustering, since linkage in the cohort was strong. On average, roughly 240,000 unique TCR beta nucleotide sequences were sequenced per donor among several hundred genotyped donors of the cohort, with roughly 18% of those sequences being non-productive. General conclusions and limits of the study: When HLA alleles, especially DR and DQ, strongly co-occurred, TCR associations were difficult to assign to individual alleles. Specific HLA alleles were associated with roughly 17,000 TCR beta sequences at a false discovery rate of 0.05 in a later analysis. Cytomegalovirus status was reported to be diagnosed by the classifier with high specificity and sensitivity in both the original and validation cohorts. Broadly in line with IMGT annotations, most TCR beta V segments showed up in productive rearrangements about 87% or about 30% of the time in an earlier analysis of approximately 640 of the donors. A cluster of highly shared sequence variants was judged likely to be a technical artifact of the sequencing pipeline. Because HLA typing was missing for some donors at each locus, association tests included only the typed subset. In a later analysis, the rate of TCR association differed among HLA loci, with DRB1 alleles having the most associated TCRs and HLA-C alleles having the fewest. A later genetic analysis reported fewer N-insertions in productive TCRs among donors in an Asian-associated ancestry cluster than the roughly 650-donor mean. The authors suggested that the approach could potentially be extended to other disease states and immunological phenotypes. Most CMV-associated TCR beta chains appeared to be HLA-restricted in a later analysis, and the HLA associations seemed to be driven largely by CMV exposure. According to a later analysis, parvovirus B19, influenza, CMV and Epstein-Barr virus appeared linked to several top co-occurrence clusters. A further reported finding was that TCR beta sequences accurately predicted the HLA-A and HLA-B alleles for most subjects in the first cohort. Presence/absence analyses assumed roughly uniform sequencing depth across donors, an assumption that may not hold. Some IMGT-functional V segments, including TRBV6-2 and TRBV6-3, could not be distinguished by the 87-base-pair reads and were therefore excluded. A later genetic analysis associated a missense DCLRE1C variant with V-gene and J-gene trimming of TCR beta chains, and an independent cohort replicated the association. The only immune exposure information available for the cohort was CMV serostatus. Only TCR beta chains were sequenced in this cohort, and the absence of alpha or paired-chain data limited detectable features. While some public TCRs were present in many individuals, most TCR sequences turned up only very rarely across donors. In vitro tests confirmed that a few of the cytomegalovirus-associated TCR beta chains recognize cytomegalovirus antigens. Linkage disequilibrium might explain the correlated functional status among segregating V segments, but an unknown experimental factor could not be ruled out. In a later analysis, HLA-associated TCR beta chains showed more clonal expansion and lower generation probabilities than non-associated chains that were equally common. Around 16 rarely observed V segments, including chromosome 9 orphons, were excluded from the earlier analysis of just under 600 of the donors because counts were too low. The study listed 164 TCR beta chains as associated with cytomegalovirus.

The cohort consisted of 600 to 750 healthy bone marrow donors. Cohort members were all nominally healthy when sampled, although unrecorded immune exposures were likely present. The donor was CMV seronegative and was included in the group of approximately 350 seronegative cohort members. Every donor gave a peripheral blood sample, and the peripheral blood mononuclear cells from that sample were used for TCR beta sequencing. Genomic DNA extraction from the blood cell samples was performed with the Qiagen DNeasy Blood Extraction Kit. V is clipped by 10 bases and J by 2 bases, and the sequence between their germline boundaries is 9 bases long. For CDR1 and CDR2, the germline V gene lists MGHDK and SYGVNS. The CDR3 has 11 amino acids, counting the end cysteine and phenylalanine. Only the CDR3 region is kept as DNA, spanning 33 bases read in frame from base 1. Library construction relied on the immunoSEQ multiplex PCR assay. For the multiplex PCR, a mixture combining 60 forward primers for TCR Vbeta segments and 13 reverse primers for TCR Jbeta segments was used. Amplification of the CDR3 region of rearranged TCR beta genes was performed with a multiplex PCR assay on genomic DNA. Amplified TCR beta libraries were sequenced as 87-base-pair reads on the Illumina HiSeq System. The study's own analysis went as follows. A later analysis counted 65 million to 90 million unique TCR beta chains across the 640 or so repertoires, and 10 million to 11 million of these chains were shared by at least two donors. A nearest-neighbor algorithm error-corrected the raw reads and collapsed the reads into unique sequences, merging closely related sequences to remove PCR and sequencing errors. V, D and J gene segments were assigned by aligning CDR3 sequences to IMGT reference sequences. For a sequence to be retained, a match of at least six nucleotides to both a V gene segment and a J gene segment was required. A rearrangement was called productive if the CDR3 had no stop codons and remained in frame with V and J, and every other rearrangement was called non-productive. CDR3 was defined according to IMGT convention as the region running from the second conserved V-encoded cysteine to the conserved J-encoded phenylalanine. The earlier analysis of about 610 of the donors excluded any sequence lacking an unambiguous match to a single V gene segment. An earlier analysis of approximately 590 of the donors classified V segments as functional when productive rearrangements were above 56.7% and as segregating when the standard deviation between donors was above 5%. A statistical classification framework was built to diagnose cytomegalovirus status from the catalog of TCR beta chain sequences. In a later analysis, TCR nucleotide sequences were compared against IMGT/GENE-DB human TR gene sequences so that V and J genes could be assigned. A later analysis assigned CDR3 sequences and most-parsimonious VDJ recombination scenarios with the TCRdist pipeline. In a later analysis, each TCR beta chain was defined by its CDR3 amino acid sequence together with its V-gene family, and reads lacking a unique V-gene family were excluded. To address suspected cross-contamination and a sequencing artifact, a later analysis removed 550 to 750 highly shared, low-generation-probability nucleotide sequences. A later analysis calculated a clonal expansion index for each public chain from normalized within-repertoire ranks of inferred template counts. In a later analysis, generation probabilities were computed with a VDJ recombination model fitted to out-of-frame rearrangements, and the resulting probabilities were checked against IGoR. In a later analysis, hypergeometric tests were used to score TCR-TCR, TCR-HLA and TCR-CMV co-occurrence, with a repertoire-size bias correction applied to TCR pairs. In a later analysis, false discovery rates were estimated by permuting HLA or CMV assignments 20 times. In a later analysis, co-occurring TCRs were grouped using DBSCAN, and TCRdist sequence similarity was added for clustering within HLA-allele-positive subsets. Repertoires with fewer than 30,000 or more than 120,000 public chains were left out of co-occurrence clustering, as were a few repertoires with anomalous nucleotide sharing. The table was pulled from immuneACCESS by TCRdb, which kept in-frame rearrangements only. Such tables lose some clones; where checked, under half of the loss comes from unresolved V genes, and the rest has no known cause. The DNA gave D and trimming, while V, J and clone size come from that table. In this sample the table shows approximately 190,000 clones, approximately 81% of which occur a single time. The ten top clones hold 3.8% of the sample.

This clone showed up just once. Its specific antigen is unknown. Within one base of it there is no much larger clone, and no base qualities were kept. This sequence originates from a man aged 50 or older in good health and CMV-seronegative. This sequence uses TRBV25-1 and TRBJ2-7; there is no confident call for the D gene. The source material was PBMCs. Read as DNA, the sequence is TGTGCCACCGCGCGTACCTACGAGCAGTACTTC. Its translation is CATARTYEQYF.